What follows describes a single T cell receptor beta chain. Its antigen is unidentified. This CDR3 has 15 amino acids. The germline V gene encodes CDR1 MNHNS and CDR2 SASEGT. As the method of synthesis, 5'RACE template switching with UMIs yielded TCR beta cDNA. With the 5' RACE reads reprocessed, TCRdb shows one record per CDR3 protein and no DNA. This sample's table has roughly 420,000 distinct CDR3 sequences. The entry originates in a study of T cells expressing NK-cell markers. Study in general: Seropositivity for HCMV was found in seven of the eight sequenced donors, with one seronegative.

Study-level results: A handful of donors carried dominant NKG2C+ clonotypes that made up roughly 1.0-7.5% of their CD8+ T cells. Unclear, still, was the HCMV specificity of the expanded NKG2C+ T cell clones.

Sequenced sample: blood T cells: a sorted CD56 or NKG2C T cell subset, CD4+ or CD8+ T cells, or bulk PBMC T cells (not recorded which). This chain uses TRBV6-1 with TRBJ2-1; the TCRdb D gene call, TRBD2, has no DNA to confirm it. The sequence derives from a woman between 18 and 70 years old in good health. CDR3 in amino acids: CASSLSGTVYNEQFF.